This T cell receptor (beta chain) was sequenced for a study of Ad26.COV2.S vaccination and SARS-CoV-2 variants. Study summary: By the intramuscular route, Ad26.COV2.S was given once, or twice 56 days apart.

Study-level results: Vaccine recipients surpassed placebo recipients in spike-specific TCR breadth. The TCR breadth and depth analyses may have produced an underestimate of total T cell responses.

V lost 0 bases and J lost 7, with 13 bases in between. This CDR3 has 15 amino acids. Per germline, CDR1 SGHNT and CDR2 YENEEA. TCRdb's copy holds only in-frame clones and misses some; the assay was immunoSEQ multiplex PCR. This table has some 520,000 clones, 70% to 90% appearing once. On this clone: Its target is not known.

Treatment given: approximately 18 received Ad26.COV2.S at low or high dose, single or two shots; 5 received placebo; per-sample allocation not given. Sample collection was performed on day 63 after the first vaccine or placebo injection. This chain joins TRBV11-3 and TRBJ2-1; D unclear. The input for sequencing was peripheral blood, taken in a trial of Ad26.COV2.S vaccine versus placebo. The sequence derives from a person between 18 and 60 years old who received the Ad26.COV2.S COVID-19 vaccine or a placebo. The CDR3 here is CASSLDLGGPNEQFF. Written as DNA, the CDR3 is TGTGCCAGCAGCTTAGATCTGGGCGGTCCGAATGAGCAGTTCTTC.